The present T cell receptor (beta chain) was sequenced within a study of shared clonotypes between healthy human individuals. Measured with immunoSEQ multiplex PCR; TCRdb has only the in-frame clones, and not every one. The table lists about 560,000 clones, roughly 72% of them singletons, with approximately 12% in the top ten. Trimming took off 2 bases at V and 0 bases at J, with 8 bases between the two ends. Germline V gene data show CDR1 as GTSNPN and CDR2 as SVGIG (reference sequence). The CDR3 consists of 14 residues. A word on this clone: Other DNA sequences in the sample encode the same CDR3.

The sequenced sample was PBMCs. The receptor was derived from a woman in her thirties or forties in good health. Some clones in this sample may be carry-over from other donors' samples. The J gene is TRBJ1-3, the V gene TRBV30; a weak D match, TRBD1 (5 bases). DNA of the CDR3: TGTGCCTGGAGTTGGGGGGGCTCTGGAAACACCATATATTTT. As protein: CAWSWGGSGNTIYF.